These 3 T cell receptor beta chains were sequenced from one sample in a study of cytomegalovirus exposure and HLA in healthy donors. Generated by immunoSEQ multiplex PCR, the TCRdb table keeps only in-frame clones and is missing some. Among about 56,000 clones, roughly nine tenths were seen once, and the ten largest hold around 1.1%. The sequenced sample consisted of PBMCs. Receptors were obtained from a man younger than 35 in good health and CMV-seronegative.

This chain uses TRBV9 with TRBJ2-5; 13 nucleotides match TRBD2. The germline V gene encodes CDR1 SGDLS and CDR2 YYNGEE. The CDR3 runs to 15 residues. V shed 4 bases, J shed 3 bases, and the junction held 3 bases outside the gene matches. The chain's CDR3 is CASSLGLAGEETQYF. The CDR3 nucleotides are TGTGCCAGCAGCCTAGGACTAGCGGGAGAAGAGACCCAGTACTTC.

The chain links TRBV9 to TRBJ2-1; TRBD2 aligns across 7 bases. The CDR3 runs 15 residues. With 0 bases clipped from V and 6 bases from J, the junction kept 6 bases outside the gene matches. Germline loops: CDR1 SGDLS, CDR2 YYNGEE. CDR3 sequence reads: CASSVGGGISNEQFF. CDR3 DNA sequence: TGTGCCAGCAGCGTAGGGGGGGGAATTAGCAATGAGCAGTTCTTC. Looking up the rest from reference TRBV9 and TRBJ2-1 gives the full variable domain: DSGVTQTPKHLITATGQRVTLRCSPRSGDLSVYWYQQSLDQGLQFLIQYYNGEERAKGNILERFSAQQFPDLHSELNLSSLELGDSALYFCASSVGGGISNEQFFGPGTRLTVL.

The chain combines TRBV6-5 with TRBJ2-6; D remains unclear. V was pared by 7 bases and J by 0 bases, with 10 bases between. The CDR3 totals 15 residues. Germline lookup yields CDR1 MNHEY and CDR2 SVGAGI. Here the CDR3 reads CASTDEDSGANVLTF. The CDR3 region has the DNA TGTGCCAGCACCGACGAGGACTCTGGGGCCAACGTCCTGACTTTC.